The rows below give T cell receptor beta chains drawn from one sample of a study of T cell changes during pregnancy in multiple sclerosis. Clones were sequenced by immunoSEQ multiplex PCR, and TCRdb holds only the in-frame ones, with some missing. The sample holds tens of thousands of clones, around 89% seen once. The specimen comprised CD4+ T cells from peripheral blood mononuclear cells, sampled in the first trimester of pregnancy. These receptors all stem from a female donor in good health, enrolled as a control in a pregnancy study. The CDR3 runs from the conserved cysteine through the conserved F or W. D genes are given only for firm matches. Size tells how often a clone was seen (once, few, many) or the class of an expanded clone, and some rows leave it out.

D	V	size	J	DNA	CDR3
.	TRBV28	.	TRBJ1-3	TGTGCCACATCAAGGCCGGGGAGGACTGGAAACACCATATATTTT	CATSRPGRTGNTIYF
.	TRBV5-8	.	TRBJ1-2	TGTGCCAGCAGCTTGGCCTGGGGGCCGGGCGGCTACACCTTC	CASSLAWGPGGYTF
.	TRBV19	.	TRBJ1-1	TGTGCCAGTAATTTCTTGAACACTGAAGCTTTCTTT	CASNFLNTEAFF
TRBD1	TRBV4-1	once	TRBJ2-1	TGCGCCAGCAGTAAGGGGGCGACGAATTACAATGAGCAGTTCTTC	CASSKGATNYNEQFF
TRBD1	TRBV9	.	TRBJ1-2	TGTGCCAGCAACCACCGGGACAGGGCTCGTTATGGCTACACCTTC	CASNHRDRARYGYTF
.	TRBV27	.	TRBJ2-3	TGTGCCAGCAGTTTCGGGACTCCTAGCACAGATACGCAGTATTTT	CASSFGTPSTDTQYF
TRBD1	TRBV19	.	TRBJ2-6	TGTGCCAGTAGTCTGGAGTCGGGGACAGGGATACTGGGGGCCAACGTCCTGACTTTC	CASSLESGTGILGANVLTF
TRBD1	TRBV28	once	TRBJ1-1	TGTGCCAGCAGTTTAAGACAGGGAACTGAAGCTTTCTTT	CASSLRQGTEAFF
TRBD2	TRBV11-1	.	TRBJ2-1	TGTGCCAGCAGCCGGACTAGCGGGGGGGCTTTCAATGAGCAGTTCTTC	CASSRTSGGAFNEQFF
.	TRBV25-1	.	TRBJ1-5	TGTGCCAGCAGTGATTGGAGTGAGAATCAGCCCCAGCATTTT	CASSDWSENQPQHF
TRBD2	TRBV28	.	TRBJ2-5	TGTGCCAGCAGTTTGGATCGCGGGGGGGGGACGAGGTTACATTGGACCCAGTACTTC	CASSLDRGGGTRLHWTQYF
.	TRBV15	.	TRBJ2-2	TGTGCCACCCAAAAAACCGGGACACGCTTCCACACCGGGGAGCTGTTTTTT	CATQKTGTRFHTGELFF
.	TRBV11-2	.	TRBJ1-6	TGTGCCAGCAGCTTAGCCCGCGCTAATTCACCCCTCCACTTT	CASSLARANSPLHF
.	TRBV5-4	.	TRBJ1-1	TGTGCCAGCAGCCTAGAGACCTGGGACACTGAAGCTTTCTTT	CASSLETWDTEAFF
TRBD2	TRBV7-2	.	TRBJ2-3	TGTGCCAGCAGCTTAACGGGACTAGCGGGGAGCACAGATACGCAGTATTTT	CASSLTGLAGSTDTQYF
.	TRBV9	.	TRBJ1-1	TGTGCCAGCAGCTCCCAGGGGAACACTGAAGCTTTCTTT	CASSSQGNTEAFF
TRBD1	TRBV27	.	TRBJ2-7	TGTGCCAGCTCCGGACAGGTCTCCTACGAGCAGTACTTC	CASSGQVSYEQYF
TRBD1	TRBV28	.	TRBJ1-2	TGTGCCAGCCAGGACAGGGGGGTCTATGGCTACACCTTC	CASQDRGVYGYTF
TRBD1	TRBV18	.	TRBJ1-1	TGTGCCAGCCTTAGGACAGGGACGGCGAACACTGAAGCTTTCTTT	CASLRTGTANTEAFF
.	TRBV10-3	.	TRBJ2-7	TGTGCCATCAGTGAGTCGTTAACAGGGAGGGACGAGCAGTACTTC	CAISESLTGRDEQYF
.	TRBV1	.	TRBJ2-5	TGCACCAGCAGCCAAGATAACCGGTGGCAAGAGACCCAGTACTTC	CTSSQDNRWQETQYF
.	TRBV13	.	TRBJ2-2	TGTGCCAGCAGCTTAGAAGCCGCCGGGGAGCTGTTTTTT	CASSLEAAGELFF
.	TRBV27	.	TRBJ1-2	TGTGCCAGCAGTTCGGCAGGGTCTAACTATGGCTACACCTTC	CASSSAGSNYGYTF
.	TRBV7-9	once	TRBJ2-3	TGTGCCAGCAGTTGGGACTCCACAGATACGCAGTATTTT	CASSWDSTDTQYF
.	TRBV18	.	TRBJ2-1	TGTGCCAGCTCTCCGCCCAGGGTATCCTACAATGAGCAGTTCTTC	CASSPPRVSYNEQFF
TRBD1	TRBV7-9	.	TRBJ1-6	TGTGCCTCCGACAGGGAACTGGGTTCACCCCTCCACTTT	CASDRELGSPLHF
TRBD1	TRBV7-2	.	TRBJ1-6	TGTGCCAGCAGCCCCGGTTCGAGGGGGCCTTCACCCCTCCACTTT	CASSPGSRGPSPLHF
.	TRBV28	.	TRBJ1-4	TGTGCCAGCAGCCAGACAGCCACGAATGAAAAACTGTTTTTT	CASSQTATNEKLFF
.	TRBV27	.	TRBJ1-5	TGTGCCAGCAGTCCCTCGGGGAGGCCCCAGCATTTT	CASSPSGRPQHF
TRBD2	TRBV15	.	TRBJ2-1	TGTGCCACCAGCAGAGATGGCGGGAGAACGGTCAATGAGCAGTTCTTC	CATSRDGGRTVNEQFF
.	TRBV5-4	.	TRBJ2-5	TGTGCCAGCAGCCCCGGACAGTCACCAAAGAGGGAGACCCAGTACTTC	CASSPGQSPKRETQYF
.	TRBV6-6	.	TRBJ1-3	TGTGCCAGCAAAACTCACAGGAGCCTCTCTGGAAACACCATATATTTT	CASKTHRSLSGNTIYF
TRBD1	TRBV11-2	.	TRBJ1-4	TGTGCCAGCAGCACTATGACAGGGGAAGGAAAACTGTTTTTT	CASSTMTGEGKLFF
.	TRBV27	.	TRBJ1-5	TGTGCCAGCAGTTCACCTGGACAAGGCAATCAGCCCCAGCATTTT	CASSSPGQGNQPQHF
.	TRBV19	.	TRBJ1-2	TGTGCCAGTAGTATGATCAGGGTTCGTTACACCTTC	CASSMIRVRYTF
.	TRBV7-8	few	TRBJ2-7	TGTGCCAGCAGCCCGGGGGGCGGGGCGGCTCTCTACGAGCAGTACTTC	CASSPGGGAALYEQYF
.	TRBV29-1	.	TRBJ2-1	TGCAGCGTTTTTTGGTTAGCGGAGGATGAGCAGTTCTTC	CSVFWLAEDEQFF
.	TRBV10-2	.	TRBJ2-3	TGCGCCAGCACTGGCGGTGGGGATACGCAGTATTTT	CASTGGGDTQYF
.	TRBV18	.	TRBJ2-3	TGTGCCAGCTCACCACTTCCCGGAGGGGCAGATACGCAGTATTTT	CASSPLPGGADTQYF
.	TRBV7-7	.	TRBJ2-1	TGTGCTAGCAGCTTAGCGCTGGGGGGGCACAATGAGCAGTTCTTC	CASSLALGGHNEQFF
TRBD1	TRBV11-1	.	TRBJ2-1	TGTGCCAGCAGCTCAAGACAGGGGGGCTACAATGAGCAGTTCTTC	CASSSRQGGYNEQFF
.	TRBV18	once	TRBJ2-1	TGTGCCAGCTCACCCCCGACGGGGGTCGATGAGCAGTTCTTC	CASSPPTGVDEQFF
TRBD1	TRBV10-3	.	TRBJ2-1	TGTGCCATCAGTGAGAGATTGACAGGGGACAATGAGCAGTTCTTC	CAISERLTGDNEQFF
TRBD1	TRBV20-1	.	TRBJ2-5	TGCAGTGCTACAGGGGGCGAGACCCAGTACTTC	CSATGGETQYF
.	TRBV5-1	.	TRBJ1-2	TGCGCCAGCAGACTTTCTAACTATGGCTACACCTTC	CASRLSNYGYTF